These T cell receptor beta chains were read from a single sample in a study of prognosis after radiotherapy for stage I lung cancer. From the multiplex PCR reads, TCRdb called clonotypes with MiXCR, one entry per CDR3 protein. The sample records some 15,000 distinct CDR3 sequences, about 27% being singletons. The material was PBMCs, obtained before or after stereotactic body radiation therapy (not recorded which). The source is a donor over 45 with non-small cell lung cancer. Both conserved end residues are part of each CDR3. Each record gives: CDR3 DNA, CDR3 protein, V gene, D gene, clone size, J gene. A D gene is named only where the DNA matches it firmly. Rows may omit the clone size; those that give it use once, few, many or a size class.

CDR3nt: TGCAGTGCTAGAGATCTTTTAGGGAGCGGAGGCACAGATACGCAGTATTTT
CDR3aa: CSARDLLGSGGTDTQYF
v_gene: TRBV20-1
d_gene: -
abundance: many
j_gene: TRBJ2-3

CDR3nt: TGTGCCACCAGCCACCTACAGGGTTTGGGGGAAAAACTGTTTTTT
CDR3aa: CATSHLQGLGEKLFF
v_gene: TRBV15
d_gene: -
abundance: many
j_gene: TRBJ1-4

CDR3nt: TGCAGTGCTACTGACAGATTCTACGAGCAGTACTTC
CDR3aa: CSATDRFYEQYF
v_gene: TRBV20-1
d_gene: -
abundance: many
j_gene: TRBJ2-7

CDR3nt: TGTGCCAGCAGTCCGCGACTAGCGGGATTCACAGATACGCAGTATTTT
CDR3aa: CASSPRLAGFTDTQYF
v_gene: TRBV25-1
d_gene: TRBD2
abundance: many
j_gene: TRBJ2-3

CDR3nt: TGTGCCAGCAGCCTAACACGGTTTGGCAAAAACATTCAGTACTTC
CDR3aa: CASSLTRFGKNIQYF
v_gene: TRBV14
d_gene: -
abundance: many
j_gene: TRBJ2-4

CDR3nt: TGTGCCAGCAGCCCCTACTCCCCCCAGCGGGGTTCCAAGGCGCAGTATTTT
CDR3aa: CASSPYSPQRGSKAQYF
v_gene: TRBV14
d_gene: TRBD2
abundance: many
j_gene: TRBJ2-3

CDR3nt: TGTGCCAGCTCACTCAGCCCGGCGGAGACCCAGTACTTC
CDR3aa: CASSLSPAETQYF
v_gene: TRBV18
d_gene: -
abundance: many
j_gene: TRBJ2-5

CDR3nt: TGTGCCAGCAGTGAATCTCGACCGGTTTTGTACTTC
CDR3aa: CASSESRPVLYF
v_gene: TRBV2
d_gene: -
abundance: many
j_gene: TRBJ2-7

CDR3nt: TGTGCCAGCAGGAAGGGGGGACCCTACGAGCAGTACTTC
CDR3aa: CASRKGGPYEQYF
v_gene: TRBV6-1
d_gene: -
abundance: medium-sized
j_gene: TRBJ2-7

CDR3nt: TGCAGTGCTAGAGATCTCCGCGGCCTTAGTGAAAAACTGTTTTTT
CDR3aa: CSARDLRGLSEKLFF
v_gene: TRBV20-1
d_gene: -
abundance: many
j_gene: TRBJ1-4

CDR3nt: TGTGCCAGCAGGGAAGCCGGGAACACAGATACGCAGTATTTT
CDR3aa: CASREAGNTDTQYF
v_gene: TRBV2
d_gene: -
abundance: many
j_gene: TRBJ2-3

CDR3nt: TGTGCCAGCAGTTTGCTCGGTAGCGGGAAGGACACCGGGGAGCTGTTTTTT
CDR3aa: CASSLLGSGKDTGELFF
v_gene: TRBV27
d_gene: TRBD2
abundance: medium-sized
j_gene: TRBJ2-2

CDR3nt: TGTGCCACCCGGGGGGGACAATCTTATTCGGGCTATGGCTACACCTTC
CDR3aa: CATRGGQSYSGYGYTF
v_gene: TRBV2
d_gene: -
abundance: many
j_gene: TRBJ1-2

CDR3nt: TGTGCCAGCAGTTTAGGAGGCATAAACACTGAAGCTTTCTTT
CDR3aa: CASSLGGINTEAFF
v_gene: TRBV27
d_gene: -
abundance: many
j_gene: TRBJ1-1

CDR3nt: TGCGCCAGCAGCCAAGACTCGGAGGGAACTAGAGCACTTGGTTACGAGCAGTACTTC
CDR3aa: CASSQDSEGTRALGYEQYF
v_gene: TRBV4-1
d_gene: -
abundance: -
j_gene: TRBJ2-7

CDR3nt: TGTGCCACCAGCAGGGTAGCGGTAAACTCAGATACGCATTATTTT
CDR3aa: CATSRVAVNSDTHYF
v_gene: TRBV15
d_gene: -
abundance: once
j_gene: TRBJ2-3

CDR3nt: TGTGCCAGCAGCTCTCGAGCGGGTTGGGGGTACGAGCAGTACTTC
CDR3aa: CASSSRAGWGYEQYF
v_gene: TRBV28
d_gene: -
abundance: many
j_gene: TRBJ2-7

CDR3nt: TGTGCCAGCAGCTCGGTTCGAGAGGGAGATACGCAGTATTTT
CDR3aa: CASSSVREGDTQYF
v_gene: TRBV7-3
d_gene: -
abundance: medium-sized
j_gene: TRBJ2-3

CDR3nt: TGTGCCAGCAGCAGAGGGTTTTTCTCTGGAAACACCATATATTTT
CDR3aa: CASSRGFFSGNTIYF
v_gene: TRBV5-8
d_gene: -
abundance: many
j_gene: TRBJ1-3

CDR3nt: TGTGCCAGCAGCCTACTCTGGACAACTAACACCGGGGAGCTGTTTTTT
CDR3aa: CASSLLWTTNTGELFF
v_gene: TRBV7-6
d_gene: -
abundance: -
j_gene: TRBJ2-2

CDR3nt: TGTGCCAGCAGCTTAATGCTAGCGGGGGACAATGAGCAGTTCTTC
CDR3aa: CASSLMLAGDNEQFF
v_gene: TRBV7-6
d_gene: TRBD2
abundance: medium-sized
j_gene: TRBJ2-1

CDR3nt: TGTGCCAGCAGCTTGCGGCCCGGGGATCAGCCCCAGCATTTT
CDR3aa: CASSLRPGDQPQHF
v_gene: TRBV5-4
d_gene: -
abundance: many
j_gene: TRBJ1-5

CDR3nt: TGTGACAGCAGTTTATCGATCGGGAGAACATACGAGCAGTACTTC
CDR3aa: CDSSLSIGRTYEQYF
v_gene: TRBV27
d_gene: -
abundance: -
j_gene: TRBJ2-7

CDR3nt: TGCAGTGCTATAAAAGGGGGACAGGGTAATTGGGCCAAAAACATTCAGTACTTC
CDR3aa: CSAIKGGQGNWAKNIQYF
v_gene: TRBV20-1
d_gene: TRBD1
abundance: many
j_gene: TRBJ2-4

CDR3nt: TGTGCCAGCAGTTTTGAAGGGGATTCCTACGAGCAGTACTTC
CDR3aa: CASSFEGDSYEQYF
v_gene: TRBV28
d_gene: -
abundance: medium-sized
j_gene: TRBJ2-7

CDR3nt: TGCAGTGTTTCGGCCTACAATGGGAAGTTCTTC
CDR3aa: CSVSAYNGKFF
v_gene: TRBV20-1
d_gene: -
abundance: -
j_gene: TRBJ2-1

CDR3nt: TGTGCCAGCAGCATAAGCGGGAGCCCAGATACGCAGTATTTT
CDR3aa: CASSISGSPDTQYF
v_gene: TRBV9
d_gene: TRBD2
abundance: many
j_gene: TRBJ2-3

CDR3nt: TGCAGTGCAGAACTCGGGGTTTACGAGCAGTACTTC
CDR3aa: CSAELGVYEQYF
v_gene: TRBV20-1
d_gene: -
abundance: many
j_gene: TRBJ2-7

CDR3nt: TGCAGTGCGGAGGACAGACAGGGAGCATCCAATGAGCAGTTCTTC
CDR3aa: CSAEDRQGASNEQFF
v_gene: TRBV20-1
d_gene: TRBD1
abundance: many
j_gene: TRBJ2-1

CDR3nt: TGTGCTAGCAGCTTAGGGATGTTCAATGAGCAGTTCTTC
CDR3aa: CASSLGMFNEQFF
v_gene: TRBV7-7
d_gene: -
abundance: medium-sized
j_gene: TRBJ2-1

CDR3nt: TGCGCCAGCGGCGCCAGGGACTTGAACTCCTACAATGAGCAGTTCTTC
CDR3aa: CASGARDLNSYNEQFF
v_gene: TRBV10-2
d_gene: -
abundance: -
j_gene: TRBJ2-1

CDR3nt: TGTGCCAGCAGTGAATTCAGGGGACAGTGGGCCCTTAACTCTGGAAACACCATATATTTT
CDR3aa: CASSEFRGQWALNSGNTIYF
v_gene: TRBV6-2/TRBV6-3
d_gene: TRBD1
abundance: -
j_gene: TRBJ1-3

CDR3nt: TGTGCCAGCCTAAGTAAACAGGGGAGCACAGATACGCAGTATTTT
CDR3aa: CASLSKQGSTDTQYF
v_gene: TRBV18
d_gene: TRBD1
abundance: many
j_gene: TRBJ2-3

CDR3nt: TGTGCCAGCAGCTTGAATCAGGACAATGAGCAGTTCTTC
CDR3aa: CASSLNQDNEQFF
v_gene: TRBV7-3
d_gene: -
abundance: many
j_gene: TRBJ2-1

CDR3nt: TGTGCCATCAGTGAAGGGGATCAGCCCCAGCATTTT
CDR3aa: CAISEGDQPQHF
v_gene: TRBV10-3
d_gene: -
abundance: many
j_gene: TRBJ1-5

CDR3nt: TGTGCCAGTACCAACCCCGGGTCAACTAATGAAAAACTGTTTTTT
CDR3aa: CASTNPGSTNEKLFF
v_gene: TRBV19
d_gene: -
abundance: many
j_gene: TRBJ1-4

CDR3nt: TGTGCCAGCAGCTTATCCTCGGGACTAGCGGGAGGGCCGAACTCCTACAATGAGCAGTTCTTC
CDR3aa: CASSLSSGLAGGPNSYNEQFF
v_gene: TRBV7-9
d_gene: TRBD2
abundance: medium-sized
j_gene: TRBJ2-1

CDR3nt: TGTGCCAGCAGCCAACATAGGGGTGGGGGACTGGATCGTACTTTC
CDR3aa: CASSQHRGGGLDRTF
v_gene: TRBV4-2
d_gene: -
abundance: many
j_gene: TRBJ2-5

CDR3nt: TGTGCCAGCAGCTTAGGACAGCTGAAGACTGAAGCTTTCTTT
CDR3aa: CASSLGQLKTEAFF
v_gene: TRBV5-5
d_gene: -
abundance: many
j_gene: TRBJ1-1

CDR3nt: TGTGCCAGCAGCACACGAGAGGCTGACAGGAAGCAGTTCTTC
CDR3aa: CASSTREADRKQFF
v_gene: TRBV13
d_gene: -
abundance: medium-sized
j_gene: TRBJ2-1

CDR3nt: TGTGCCAGCAGTTTCCGTTGCGGCTCCTACAATGAGCAGTTCTTC
CDR3aa: CASSFRCGSYNEQFF
v_gene: TRBV28
d_gene: -
abundance: -
j_gene: TRBJ2-1

CDR3nt: TGCAGCGTTGCTAACAGTGGAGGAAGCACAGATACGCAGTATTTT
CDR3aa: CSVANSGGSTDTQYF
v_gene: TRBV29-1
d_gene: -
abundance: many
j_gene: TRBJ2-3

CDR3nt: TGTGCCAGTAGTATCTCTACCTACAATGAGCAGTTCTTC
CDR3aa: CASSISTYNEQFF
v_gene: TRBV19
d_gene: -
abundance: many
j_gene: TRBJ2-1

CDR3nt: TGTGCCAGCAGTTTATTTAACGGCGGAAAACTGTTTTTT
CDR3aa: CASSLFNGGKLFF
v_gene: TRBV28
d_gene: -
abundance: many
j_gene: TRBJ1-4

CDR3nt: TGTGCTACCGGGACGTCAACAACTAATGAAAAACTGTTTTTT
CDR3aa: CATGTSTTNEKLFF
v_gene: TRBV12-3/TRBV12-4
d_gene: -
abundance: many
j_gene: TRBJ1-4

CDR3nt: TGTGCCAGCAGCCGAGATGGGGCTAGCGGACGGGAGACCCAGTACTTC
CDR3aa: CASSRDGASGRETQYF
v_gene: TRBV4-2
d_gene: TRBD2
abundance: -
j_gene: TRBJ2-5

CDR3nt: TGTGCCAGCAGCTTAAAATCAGGGGGCACTGAAGCTTTCTTT
CDR3aa: CASSLKSGGTEAFF
v_gene: TRBV7-9
d_gene: TRBD1
abundance: many
j_gene: TRBJ1-1

CDR3nt: TGTGCCACCAGTGACAGATCCGGATCACCAAATCAGCCCCAGCATTTT
CDR3aa: CATSDRSGSPNQPQHF
v_gene: TRBV24-1
d_gene: -
abundance: -
j_gene: TRBJ1-5

CDR3nt: TGCGCCAGCAGCTTGGTTGCGGGCGGAGCCGGGGAGCTGTTTTTT
CDR3aa: CASSLVAGGAGELFF
v_gene: TRBV5-1
d_gene: -
abundance: many
j_gene: TRBJ2-2